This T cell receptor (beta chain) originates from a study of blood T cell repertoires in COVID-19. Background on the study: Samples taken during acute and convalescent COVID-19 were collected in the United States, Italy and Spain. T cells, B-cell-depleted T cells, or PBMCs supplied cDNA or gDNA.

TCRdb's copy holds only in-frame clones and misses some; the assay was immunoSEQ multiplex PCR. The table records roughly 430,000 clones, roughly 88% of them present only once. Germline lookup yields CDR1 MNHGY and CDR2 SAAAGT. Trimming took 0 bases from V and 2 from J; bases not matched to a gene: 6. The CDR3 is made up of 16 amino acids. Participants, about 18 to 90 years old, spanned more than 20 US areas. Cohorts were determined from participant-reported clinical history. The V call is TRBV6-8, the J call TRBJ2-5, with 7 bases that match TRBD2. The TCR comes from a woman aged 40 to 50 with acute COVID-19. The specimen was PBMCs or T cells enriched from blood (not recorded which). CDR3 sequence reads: CASSYSGIGGQETQYF. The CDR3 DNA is TGTGCCAGCAGTTACTCGGGTATCGGGGGGCAAGAGACCCAGTACTTC.